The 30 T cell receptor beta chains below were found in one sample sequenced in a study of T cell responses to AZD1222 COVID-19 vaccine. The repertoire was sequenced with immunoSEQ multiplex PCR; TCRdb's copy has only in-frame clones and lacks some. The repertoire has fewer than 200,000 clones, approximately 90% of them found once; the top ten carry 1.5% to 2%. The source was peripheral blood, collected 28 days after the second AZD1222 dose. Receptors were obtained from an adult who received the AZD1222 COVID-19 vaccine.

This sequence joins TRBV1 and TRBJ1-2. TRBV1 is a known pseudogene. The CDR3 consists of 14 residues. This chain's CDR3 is CTSSQDRSRAGYTF. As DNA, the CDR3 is TGCACCAGCAGCCAAGACAGGTCAAGGGCTGGCTACACCTTC.

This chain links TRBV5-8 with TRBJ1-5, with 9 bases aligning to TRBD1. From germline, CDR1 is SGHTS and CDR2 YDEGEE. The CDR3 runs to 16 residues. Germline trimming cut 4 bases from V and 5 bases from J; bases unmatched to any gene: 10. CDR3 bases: TGTGCCAGCAGCCCTGGGACAGGGAGCAACGATCAGCCCCAGCATTTT. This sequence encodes CASSPGTGSNDQPQHF.

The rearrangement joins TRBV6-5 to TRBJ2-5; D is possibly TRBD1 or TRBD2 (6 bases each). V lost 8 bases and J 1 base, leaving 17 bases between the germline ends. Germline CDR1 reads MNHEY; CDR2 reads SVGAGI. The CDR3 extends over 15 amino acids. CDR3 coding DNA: TGTGCCAGCGCATCTGCCCGGGGGCCCCAAGAGACCCAGTACTTC. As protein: CASASARGPQETQYF.

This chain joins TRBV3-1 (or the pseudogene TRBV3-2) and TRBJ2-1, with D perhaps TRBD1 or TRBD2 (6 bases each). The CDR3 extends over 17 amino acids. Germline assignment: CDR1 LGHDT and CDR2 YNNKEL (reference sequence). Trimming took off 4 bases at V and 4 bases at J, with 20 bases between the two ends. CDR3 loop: CASSLGHGGAGYNEQFF. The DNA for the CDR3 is TGTGCCAGCAGCCTTGGTCATGGGGGCGCGGGATACAATGAGCAGTTCTTC.

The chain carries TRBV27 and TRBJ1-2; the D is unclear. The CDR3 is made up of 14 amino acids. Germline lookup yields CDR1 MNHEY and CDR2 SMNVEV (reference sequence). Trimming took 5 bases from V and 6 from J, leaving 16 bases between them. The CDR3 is CASSPNRATNGYTF. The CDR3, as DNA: TGTGCCAGCAGTCCGAACCGGGCTACCAATGGCTACACCTTC.

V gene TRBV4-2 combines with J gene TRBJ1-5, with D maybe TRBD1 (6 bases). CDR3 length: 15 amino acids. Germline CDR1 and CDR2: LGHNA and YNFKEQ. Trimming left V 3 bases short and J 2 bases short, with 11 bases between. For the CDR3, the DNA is TGTGCCAGCAGCCACGGGGGGGCGGGCAATCAGCCCCAGCATTTT. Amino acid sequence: CASSHGGAGNQPQHF.

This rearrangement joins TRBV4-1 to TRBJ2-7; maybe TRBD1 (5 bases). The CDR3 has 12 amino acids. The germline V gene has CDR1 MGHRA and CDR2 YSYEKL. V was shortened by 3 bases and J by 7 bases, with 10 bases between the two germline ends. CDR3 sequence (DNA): TGCGCCAGCAGCCAGGGGCCAAAGGAGCAGTACTTC. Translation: CASSQGPKEQYF.

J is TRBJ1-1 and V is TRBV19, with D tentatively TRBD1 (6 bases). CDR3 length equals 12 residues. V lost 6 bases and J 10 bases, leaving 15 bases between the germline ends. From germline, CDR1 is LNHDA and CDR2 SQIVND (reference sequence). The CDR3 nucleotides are TGTGCCAGTAGGAGGATGAGAGGGGGAGCTTTCTTT. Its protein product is CASRRMRGGAFF.

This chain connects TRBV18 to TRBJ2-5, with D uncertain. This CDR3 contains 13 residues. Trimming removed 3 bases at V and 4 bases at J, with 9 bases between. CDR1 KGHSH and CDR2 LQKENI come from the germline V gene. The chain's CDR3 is CASSPPPSETQYF. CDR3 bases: TGTGCCAGCTCACCCCCACCCTCAGAGACCCAGTACTTC.

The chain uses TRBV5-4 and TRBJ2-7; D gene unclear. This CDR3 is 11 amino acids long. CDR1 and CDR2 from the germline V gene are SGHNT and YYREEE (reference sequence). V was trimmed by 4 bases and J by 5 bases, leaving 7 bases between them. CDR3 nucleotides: TGTGCCAGCAGCAACCTCCACGAGCAGTACTTC. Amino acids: CASSNLHEQYF.

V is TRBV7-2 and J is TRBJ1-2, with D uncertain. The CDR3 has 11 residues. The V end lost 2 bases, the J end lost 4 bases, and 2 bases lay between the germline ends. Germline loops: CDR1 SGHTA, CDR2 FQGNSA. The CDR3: CASSLLYGYTF. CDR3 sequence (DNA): TGTGCCAGCAGCTTACTCTATGGCTACACCTTC.

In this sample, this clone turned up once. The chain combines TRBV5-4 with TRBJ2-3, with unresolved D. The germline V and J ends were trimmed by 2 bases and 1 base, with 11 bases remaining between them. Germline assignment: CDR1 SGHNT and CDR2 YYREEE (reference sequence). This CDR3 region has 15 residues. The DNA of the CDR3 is TGTGCCAGCAGCTTACGGCGGATGGGCACAGATACGCAGTATTTT. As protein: CASSLRRMGTDTQYF.

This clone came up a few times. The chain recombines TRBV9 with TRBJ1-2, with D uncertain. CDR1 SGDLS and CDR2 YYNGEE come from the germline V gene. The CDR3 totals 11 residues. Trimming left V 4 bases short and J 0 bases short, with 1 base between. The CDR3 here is CASSTNYGYTF. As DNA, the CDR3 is TGTGCCAGCAGCACTAACTATGGCTACACCTTC.

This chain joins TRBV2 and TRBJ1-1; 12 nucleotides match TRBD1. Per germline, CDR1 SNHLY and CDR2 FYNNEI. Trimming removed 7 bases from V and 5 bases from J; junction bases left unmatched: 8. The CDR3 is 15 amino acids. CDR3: CASTKGQGARTEAFF. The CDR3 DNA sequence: TGTGCCAGCACCAAGGGACAGGGGGCGCGTACTGAAGCTTTCTTT.

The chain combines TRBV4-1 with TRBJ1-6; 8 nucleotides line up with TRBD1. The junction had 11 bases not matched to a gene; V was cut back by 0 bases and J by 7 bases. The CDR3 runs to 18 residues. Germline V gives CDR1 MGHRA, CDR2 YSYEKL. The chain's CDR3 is CASSQEGLGTGVNSPLHF. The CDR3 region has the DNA TGCGCCAGCAGCCAAGAGGGCTTGGGGACAGGAGTCAATTCACCCCTCCACTTT.

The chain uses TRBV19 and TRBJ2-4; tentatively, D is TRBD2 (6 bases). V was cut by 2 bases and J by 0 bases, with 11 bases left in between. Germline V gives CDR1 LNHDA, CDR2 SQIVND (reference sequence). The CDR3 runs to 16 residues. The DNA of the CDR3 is TGTGCCAGTAGTATAAGGGCGGGGTTAGCCAAAAACATTCAGTACTTC. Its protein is CASSIRAGLAKNIQYF.

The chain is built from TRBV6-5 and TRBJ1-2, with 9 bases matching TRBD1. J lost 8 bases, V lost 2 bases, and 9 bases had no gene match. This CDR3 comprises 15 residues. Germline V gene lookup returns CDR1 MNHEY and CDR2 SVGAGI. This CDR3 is CASSYDGTGLRGYTF. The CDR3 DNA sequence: TGTGCCAGCAGTTACGACGGGACAGGGCTGAGAGGCTACACCTTC.

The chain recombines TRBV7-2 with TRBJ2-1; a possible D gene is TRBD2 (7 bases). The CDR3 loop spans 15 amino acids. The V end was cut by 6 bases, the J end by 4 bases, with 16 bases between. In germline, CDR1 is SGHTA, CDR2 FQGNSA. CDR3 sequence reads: CASRPRGAWYNEQFF. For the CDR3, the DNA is TGTGCCAGCAGGCCCCGGGGGGCGTGGTACAATGAGCAGTTCTTC.

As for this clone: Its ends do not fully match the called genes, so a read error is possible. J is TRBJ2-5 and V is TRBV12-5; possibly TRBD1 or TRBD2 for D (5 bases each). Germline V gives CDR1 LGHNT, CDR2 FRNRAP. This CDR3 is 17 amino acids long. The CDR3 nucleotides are TGTGCTAGTGGCTTGGGGACCGACAGTAGTAGGCGGGAGACCCAGTACTTC. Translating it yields CASGLGTDSSRRETQYF.

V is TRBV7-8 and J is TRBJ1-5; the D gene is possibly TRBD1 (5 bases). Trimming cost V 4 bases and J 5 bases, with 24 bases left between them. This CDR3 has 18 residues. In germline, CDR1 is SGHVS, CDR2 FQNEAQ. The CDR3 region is CASSSPSGQGLRDQPQHF. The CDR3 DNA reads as TGTGCCAGCAGCTCCCCCTCGGGGCAGGGCTTAAGGGATCAGCCCCAGCATTTT.

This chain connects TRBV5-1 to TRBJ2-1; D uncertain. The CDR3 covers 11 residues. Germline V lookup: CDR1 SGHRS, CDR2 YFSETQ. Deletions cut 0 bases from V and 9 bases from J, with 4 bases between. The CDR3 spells CASSLAVEQFF. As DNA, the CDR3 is TGCGCCAGCAGCTTGGCGGTTGAGCAGTTCTTC.

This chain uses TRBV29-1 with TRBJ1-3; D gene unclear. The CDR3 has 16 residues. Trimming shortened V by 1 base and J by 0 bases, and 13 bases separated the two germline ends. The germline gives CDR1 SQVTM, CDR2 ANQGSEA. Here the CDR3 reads CSVEVGAYASGNTIYF. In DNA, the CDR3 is TGCAGCGTTGAAGTAGGAGCTTATGCCTCTGGAAACACCATATATTTT.

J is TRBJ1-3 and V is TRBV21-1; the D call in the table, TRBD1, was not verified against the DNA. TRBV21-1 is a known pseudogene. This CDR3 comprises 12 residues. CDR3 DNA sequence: TGTGCCAAAGACAGGGCTGGAAACACCATATATTTT. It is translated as CAKDRAGNTIYF.

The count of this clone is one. CDR3 residues: CASSYSQGAGGYTF. The CDR3 DNA sequence: TGTGCCAGCAGTTACTCCCAGGGGGCTGGTGGCTACACCTTC. J is TRBJ1-2 and V is TRBV6-5; 8 bases agree with TRBD1. CDR1 MNHEY and CDR2 SVGAGI come from the germline V gene. The CDR3 has 14 residues. J lost 7 bases, V lost 0 bases, and 4 bases had no gene match.

CDR3 loop: CASSLVRENEQYF. For the CDR3, the DNA is TGCGCCAGCAGCTTGGTTAGGGAAAACGAGCAGTACTTC. The V call is TRBV5-1, the J call TRBJ2-7; D ambiguous. The CDR3 loop spans 13 amino acids. V lost 0 bases, J lost 5 bases, and 9 bases lay in between. Per germline, CDR1 SGHRS and CDR2 YFSETQ.

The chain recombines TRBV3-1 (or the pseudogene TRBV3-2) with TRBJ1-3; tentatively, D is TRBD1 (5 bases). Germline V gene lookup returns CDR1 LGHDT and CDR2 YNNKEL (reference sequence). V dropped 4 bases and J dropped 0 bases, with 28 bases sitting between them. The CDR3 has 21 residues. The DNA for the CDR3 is TGTGCCAGCAGCCCCCCCACCCGGGACCTCAGACTGGGGTTCTCTGGAAACACCATATATTTT. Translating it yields CASSPPTRDLRLGFSGNTIYF.

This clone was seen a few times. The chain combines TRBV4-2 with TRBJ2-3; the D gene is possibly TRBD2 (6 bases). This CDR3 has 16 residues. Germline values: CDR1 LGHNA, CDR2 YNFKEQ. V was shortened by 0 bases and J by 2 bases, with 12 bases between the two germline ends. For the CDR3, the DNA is TGTGCCAGCAGCCAAGATATGCGGGGTTTCACAGATACGCAGTATTTT. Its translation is CASSQDMRGFTDTQYF.

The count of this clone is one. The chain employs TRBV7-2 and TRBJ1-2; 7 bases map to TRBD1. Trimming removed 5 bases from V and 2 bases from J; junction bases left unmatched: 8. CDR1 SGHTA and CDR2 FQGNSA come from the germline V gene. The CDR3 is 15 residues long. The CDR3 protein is CASSPILTGNYGYTF. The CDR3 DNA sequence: TGTGCCAGCAGCCCCATCCTGACAGGGAACTATGGCTACACCTTC.

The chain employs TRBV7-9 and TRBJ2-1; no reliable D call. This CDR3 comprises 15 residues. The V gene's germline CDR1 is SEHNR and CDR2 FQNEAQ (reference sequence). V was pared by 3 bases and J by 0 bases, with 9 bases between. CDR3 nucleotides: TGTGCCAGCAGCTTTACCCTTAGCTCCTACAATGAGCAGTTCTTC. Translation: CASSFTLSSYNEQFF.

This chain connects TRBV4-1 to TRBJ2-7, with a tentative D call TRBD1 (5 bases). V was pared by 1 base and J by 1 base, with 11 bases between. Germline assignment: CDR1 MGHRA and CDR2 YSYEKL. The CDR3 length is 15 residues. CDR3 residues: CASSQVLGQSYEQYF. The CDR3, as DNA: TGCGCCAGCAGCCAAGTATTGGGGCAGTCCTACGAGCAGTACTTC.